This is a list of T cell receptor beta chains from one sample in a study of T cells in Graves' hyperthyroidism and ophthalmopathy. TCRdb passed the multiplex PCR reads through MiXCR, listing each CDR3 protein once. The sample has about 680,000 distinct CDR3 sequences, about a third seen once. The sample comprised blood. These receptor sequences come from a woman in her 40s with Graves' hyperthyroidism. Each CDR3 is given with its conserved first and last residue. Fields, in order: J gene, D gene, V gene, clone size, CDR3 DNA, CDR3 protein. The D gene is left open where the match is weak. Some rows have no size entry. The others give once, few or many, or a class for an expanded clone.

TRBJ2-5	TRBD1	TRBV24-1	few	TGTGCCACCAGTGAGACAGGGCGAGAGCAAGAGACCCAGTACTTC	CATSETGREQETQYF
TRBJ2-7	.	TRBV4-2	.	TGTGCCAGCAGCCAAGGGCAGGAGAGCTACGAGCAGTACTTC	CASSQGQESYEQYF
TRBJ2-2	TRBD1	TRBV12-3/TRBV12-4	.	TGTGCCAGCAGTTTTTCAGGGGGCGACGGGGAGCTGTTTTTT	CASSFSGGDGELFF
TRBJ1-2	TRBD1	TRBV13	.	TGTGCCAGCATTCTAAGTGGGACAGCAGTTGGCTACACCTTC	CASILSGTAVGYTF
TRBJ1-1	.	TRBV24-1	.	TGTGCCACCAGTGCTAGAAGGGGTTATGACACTGAAGCTTTCTTT	CATSARRGYDTEAFF
TRBJ1-4	TRBD1	TRBV7-7	.	TGTGCTAGCAGCCCACAGGGGACTAATGAAAAACTGTTTTTT	CASSPQGTNEKLFF
TRBJ1-6	.	TRBV7-9	.	TGTGCCAGCAGCTTAGAACTAACGGACAGCTATAATTCACCCCTCCACTTT	CASSLELTDSYNSPLHF
TRBJ2-7	.	TRBV19	many	TGTGCCAGTAGTAGGACTTCCGGGACCTACGAGCAGTACTTC	CASSRTSGTYEQYF
TRBJ1-3	.	TRBV7-8	.	TGTGCCAGCAGTTCCGGATTGAGGGGGGGAAACACCATATATTTT	CASSSGLRGGNTIYF
TRBJ1-4	.	TRBV7-9	.	TGTGCCAGCAGCTTGGTGGGGTCTGAAAAACTGTTTTTT	CASSLVGSEKLFF
TRBJ2-6	.	TRBV5-1	.	TGCGCCAGCGCAGGCACGACCTCTGGGGCCAACGTCCTGACTTTC	CASAGTTSGANVLTF
TRBJ2-5	TRBD2	TRBV2	.	TGTGCCAGCACCCAACGGGGGGGAACAAGCCAAGAGACCCAGTACTTC	CASTQRGGTSQETQYF
TRBJ1-2	.	TRBV20-1	many	TGCAGTGCCCCAGCCCCTGAACGCGATGGCTACACCTTC	CSAPAPERDGYTF
TRBJ2-7	.	TRBV5-1	.	TGCGCCAGCAGTTCCCCTGACACCTATGGCTACGAGCAGTACTTC	CASSSPDTYGYEQYF
TRBJ1-2	TRBD1	TRBV2	many	TGTGCCAGCAGTTCGGGACAGGGCCGAGGCTACACCTTC	CASSSGQGRGYTF
TRBJ2-7	TRBD1	TRBV5-1	few	TGCGCCAGCAGCCCCGACAGGGGCAAGCAGTACTTC	CASSPDRGKQYF